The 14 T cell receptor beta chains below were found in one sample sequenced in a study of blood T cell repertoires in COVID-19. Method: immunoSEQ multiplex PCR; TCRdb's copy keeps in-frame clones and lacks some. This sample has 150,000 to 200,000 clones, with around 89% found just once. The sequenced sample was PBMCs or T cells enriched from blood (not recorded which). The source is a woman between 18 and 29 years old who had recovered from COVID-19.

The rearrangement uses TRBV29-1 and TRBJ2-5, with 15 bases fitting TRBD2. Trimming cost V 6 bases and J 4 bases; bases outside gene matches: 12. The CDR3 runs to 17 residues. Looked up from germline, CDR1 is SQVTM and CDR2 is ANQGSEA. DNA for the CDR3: TGCAGCGTCCACAGCGGACTAGCGGGAGGGCCCGGAGAGACCCAGTACTTC. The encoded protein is CSVHSGLAGGPGETQYF.

As DNA, the CDR3 is TGTGCCATCAGTGATGGAGGGTATATGGGGGACAGGGTAAACGCAGATACGCAGTATTTT. It is translated as CAISDGGYMGDRVNADTQYF. The chain is built from TRBV10-3 and TRBJ2-3; 9 bases agree with TRBD1. The ends lost 3 bases at V and 4 bases at J; junction bases unmatched: 20. Germline CDR1 reads ENHRY; CDR2 reads SYGVKD. This CDR3 is 20 amino acids long.

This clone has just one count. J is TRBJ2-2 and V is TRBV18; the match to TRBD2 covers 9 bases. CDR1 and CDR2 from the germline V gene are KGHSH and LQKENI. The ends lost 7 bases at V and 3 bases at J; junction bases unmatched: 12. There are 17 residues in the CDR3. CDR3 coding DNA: TGTGCCAGCTTAAGTCGGGAGACTAGCGGTCACACCGGGGAGCTGTTTTTT. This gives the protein CASLSRETSGHTGELFF.

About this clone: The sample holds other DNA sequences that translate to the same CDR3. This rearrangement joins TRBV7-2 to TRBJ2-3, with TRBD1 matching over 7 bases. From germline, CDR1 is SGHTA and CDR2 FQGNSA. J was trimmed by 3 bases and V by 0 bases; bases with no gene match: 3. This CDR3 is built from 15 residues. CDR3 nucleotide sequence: TGTGCCAGCAGCTTAGCAGCAGGGGGTACAGATACGCAGTATTTT. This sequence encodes CASSLAAGGTDTQYF.

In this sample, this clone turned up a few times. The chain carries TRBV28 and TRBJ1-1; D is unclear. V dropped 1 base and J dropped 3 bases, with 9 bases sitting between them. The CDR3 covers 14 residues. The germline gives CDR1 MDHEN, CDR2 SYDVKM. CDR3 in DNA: TGTGCCAGCAGTTTATCCGGGAGGGACACTGAAGCTTTCTTT. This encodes CASSLSGRDTEAFF.

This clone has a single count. The CDR3 bases are TGCGCCAGCAGCCAAGAAGGTGGAGCGGGAGGATTCACCGGGGAGCTGTTTTTT. Translation: CASSQEGGAGGFTGELFF. This rearrangement joins TRBV4-3 to TRBJ2-2; 9 bases agree with TRBD2. From germline, CDR1 is LGHNA and CDR2 YSLEER. This CDR3 is built from 18 residues. The J segment lost 4 bases and the V segment lost 0 bases, leaving 9 bases of the junction unmatched.

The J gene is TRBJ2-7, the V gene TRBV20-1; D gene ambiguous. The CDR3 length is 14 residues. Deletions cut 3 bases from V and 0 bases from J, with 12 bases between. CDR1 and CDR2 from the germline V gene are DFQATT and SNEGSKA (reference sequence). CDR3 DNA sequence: TGCAGTGCTAGTTCAGCGCCTCTCTCCTACGAGCAGTACTTC. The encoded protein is CSASSAPLSYEQYF.

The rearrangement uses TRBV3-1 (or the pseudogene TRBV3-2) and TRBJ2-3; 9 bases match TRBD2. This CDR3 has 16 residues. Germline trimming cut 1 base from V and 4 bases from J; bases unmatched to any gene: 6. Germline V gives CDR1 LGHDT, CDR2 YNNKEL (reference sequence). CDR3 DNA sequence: TGTGCCAGCAGCCAAGTAGCGGGAGCAGTGGCAGATACGCAGTATTTT. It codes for CASSQVAGAVADTQYF.

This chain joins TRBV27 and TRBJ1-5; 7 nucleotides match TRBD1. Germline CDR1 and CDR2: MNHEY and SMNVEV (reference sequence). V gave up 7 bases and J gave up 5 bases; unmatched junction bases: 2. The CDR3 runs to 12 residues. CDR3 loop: CASTTGDQPQHF. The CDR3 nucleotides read TGTGCCAGCACAACAGGGGATCAGCCCCAGCATTTT.

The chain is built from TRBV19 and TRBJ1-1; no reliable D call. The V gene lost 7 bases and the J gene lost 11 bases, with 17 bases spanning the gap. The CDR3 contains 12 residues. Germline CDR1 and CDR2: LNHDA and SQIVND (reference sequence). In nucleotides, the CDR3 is TGTGCCAGTAAGGGCGGGTCTCGCGCGGCTTTCTTT. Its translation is CASKGGSRAAFF. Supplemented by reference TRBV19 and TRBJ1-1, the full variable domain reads DGGITQSPKYLFRKEGQNVTLSCEQNLNHDAMYWYRQDPGQGLRLIYYSQIVNDFQKGDIAEGYSVSREKKESFPLTVTSAQKNPTAFYLCASKGGSRAAFFGQGTRLTVV.

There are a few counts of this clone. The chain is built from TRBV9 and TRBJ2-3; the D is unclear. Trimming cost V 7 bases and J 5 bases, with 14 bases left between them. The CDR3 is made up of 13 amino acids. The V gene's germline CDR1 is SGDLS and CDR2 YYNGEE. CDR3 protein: CASSASVRDTQYF. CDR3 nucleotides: TGTGCCAGCTCCGCCTCGGTTCGAGATACGCAGTATTTT.

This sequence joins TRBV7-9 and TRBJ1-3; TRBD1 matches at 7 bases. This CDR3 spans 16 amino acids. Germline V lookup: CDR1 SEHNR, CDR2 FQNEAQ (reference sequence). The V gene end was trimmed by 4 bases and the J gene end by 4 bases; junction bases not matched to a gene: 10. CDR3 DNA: TGTGCCAGCAGCTGGAACCGGGACAGCAAAGGAAACACCATATATTTT. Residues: CASSWNRDSKGNTIYF.

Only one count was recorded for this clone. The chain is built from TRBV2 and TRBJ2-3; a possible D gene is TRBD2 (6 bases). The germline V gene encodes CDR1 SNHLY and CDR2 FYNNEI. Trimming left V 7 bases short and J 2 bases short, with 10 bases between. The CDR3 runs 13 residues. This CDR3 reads CASTREHTDTQYF. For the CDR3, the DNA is TGTGCCAGCACGCGGGAACACACAGATACGCAGTATTTT.

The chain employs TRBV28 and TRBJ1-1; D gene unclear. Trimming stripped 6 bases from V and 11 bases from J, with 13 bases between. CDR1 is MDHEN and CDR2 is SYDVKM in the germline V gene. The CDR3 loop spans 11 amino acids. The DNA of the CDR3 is TGTGCCAGCAGGTATTTGACTACGGCTTTCTTT. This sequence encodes CASRYLTTAFF.